The 9 T cell receptor beta chains below come from one sample, sequenced in a study of blood T cell repertoires in COVID-19. Clones were read by immunoSEQ multiplex PCR, and TCRdb kept only the in-frame ones, dropping some. The sample consists of tens of thousands of clones, 70% to 90% of them appearing once. The sequenced material came from peripheral blood. All receptors come from a man between 60 and 75 years old with acute or convalescent COVID-19.

CDR3 residues: CASSEAPTGNEKLFF. CDR3 nucleotides: TGTGCCAGCAGTGAAGCCCCGACAGGGAATGAAAAACTGTTTTTT. The V and J genes are TRBV6-1 and TRBJ1-4, with 7 bases fitting TRBD1. Germline V gives CDR1 MNHNS, CDR2 SASEGT. Trimming took 0 bases from V and 5 from J; bases not matched to a gene: 3. This CDR3 is built from 15 residues.

A few counts support this clone. V gene TRBV27 combines with J gene TRBJ2-1; 8 bases are a match to TRBD2. V trimming: 4 bases; J trimming: 6 bases; junction bases outside the gene matches: 8. In germline, CDR1 is MNHEY, CDR2 SMNVEV (reference sequence). The CDR3 extends over 15 amino acids. CDR3 protein: CASSSIAGTLNEQFF. CDR3 bases: TGTGCCAGCAGTTCCATAGCGGGGACCCTCAATGAGCAGTTCTTC.

The rearrangement uses TRBV28 and TRBJ2-7; D might be TRBD2 (5 bases). V lost 4 bases, J lost 9 bases, and 16 bases lay in between. This CDR3 is 13 amino acids long. CDR1 is MDHEN, CDR2 SYDVKM, per germline. CDR3 sequence reads: CASSSEGPRGQYF. The CDR3 DNA sequence: TGTGCCAGCAGTTCCGAAGGCCCTCGGGGGCAGTACTTC.

Worth noting for this clone: The same CDR3 arises from other DNA sequences in this sample as well. J is TRBJ2-2 and V is TRBV7-2, with 10 bases fitting TRBD2. V was pared by 3 bases and J by 5 bases, with 3 bases of the junction left unmatched. The CDR3 sequence is 15 residues long. Germline CDR1 reads SGHTA; CDR2 reads FQGNSA. CDR3 in DNA: TGTGCCAGCAGCTTGTCTAGCGGGAGAACCGGGGAGCTGTTTTTT. Protein product: CASSLSSGRTGELFF.

This chain joins TRBV28 and TRBJ2-2, with 8 bases matching TRBD2. Per the germline V gene, CDR1 is MDHEN and CDR2 is SYDVKM. CDR3 length equals 16 residues. V gave up 7 bases and J gave up 1 base; unmatched junction bases: 8. The CDR3: CASTGGGHLNTGELFF. The CDR3 DNA is TGTGCCAGCACCGGGGGGGGACACCTGAACACCGGGGAGCTGTTTTTT.

V and J are TRBV28 and TRBJ2-1; D unclear. Germline V gene lookup returns CDR1 MDHEN and CDR2 SYDVKM. V was pared by 4 bases and J by 4 bases, with 5 bases between. This CDR3 comprises 12 residues. CDR3 loop: CASSSLYNEQFF. CDR3 nucleotide sequence: TGTGCCAGCAGTTCGCTATACAATGAGCAGTTCTTC.

The rearrangement joins TRBV10-3 to TRBJ1-6, with D tentatively TRBD1 (6 bases). The germline V and J ends were trimmed by 8 bases and 5 bases, with 10 bases remaining between them. This CDR3 region has 13 residues. Looked up from germline, CDR1 is ENHRY and CDR2 is SYGVKD. The CDR3 nucleotides read TGTGCCATCGGGAGACAGGATAATTCACCCCTCCACTTT. It translates to CAIGRQDNSPLHF.

The chain employs TRBV7-9 and TRBJ1-1; no reliable D call. Germline-derived CDR1 and CDR2 are SEHNR and FQNEAQ (reference sequence). Trimming shortened V by 1 base and J by 1 base, and 10 bases separated the two germline ends. CDR3 length equals 15 residues. The CDR3 reads CASSLVGGWNTEAFF. CDR3 nucleotide sequence: TGTGCCAGCAGCTTAGTAGGAGGGTGGAACACTGAAGCTTTCTTT.

The chain joins TRBV28 to TRBJ2-7; 8 bases map to TRBD1. Germline-derived CDR1 and CDR2 are MDHEN and SYDVKM. V shed 7 bases, J shed 3 bases, and the junction held 8 bases outside the gene matches. CDR3 size: 14 residues. CDR3 in DNA: TGTGCCAGCATCTGGAGGACAGGGTACTACGAGCAGTACTTC. Protein: CASIWRTGYYEQYF.